This T cell receptor (beta chain) originates from a study of cytomegalovirus exposure and HLA in healthy donors. The PCR was carried out with 60 Vbeta primers and 13 Jbeta primers. In the authors' workflow: In a later analysis, about 12 million of 65 million to 80 million unique beta chains occurred in at least two donors. The assay was immunoSEQ multiplex PCR, and TCRdb's table has in-frame clones only and misses some. The V and J calls and clone size come from that table; D and trimming were worked out from the DNA. The repertoire holds under 90,000 clones, just under 90% seen once, with roughly 2.2% in the top ten. CDR1 and CDR2 (germline): SQVTM, ANQGSEA. After removal of 6 bases from V and 6 bases from J, the junction contained 9 bases not matched to a gene. The CDR3 is made up of 13 amino acids.

Sequencing was carried out using PBMCs. The chain joins TRBV29-1 to TRBJ2-5; 8 nucleotides match TRBD2. The source is a man between 18 and 29 years old in good health and CMV-seronegative. The CDR3, as DNA: TGCAGCGTCCGGCGGCTAGCGGGCAAGACCCAGTACTTC. It translates to CSVRRLAGKTQYF.